Listed below are T cell receptor beta chains from one sample, sequenced in a study of blood T cell repertoires in COVID-19. The repertoire was sequenced with immunoSEQ multiplex PCR; TCRdb's copy has only in-frame clones and lacks some. The sample carries tens of thousands of clones, 75% to 90% recorded once. The sample consisted of peripheral blood. Receptors were obtained from a man in his sixties with COVID-19, enrolled during active disease. The CDR3 runs from the conserved cysteine through the conserved F or W. The order of the fields is CDR3 DNA, CDR3 protein, J gene, V gene, clone size, D gene. The D gene is left open where the match is weak. For some rows the clone size is stated as once, few or many, or as a class when expanded; others skip it.

DNA: TGTGCCAGCAGCCTTCGGACTAGCGGGACCACCGGGGAGCTGTTTTTT
CDR3: CASSLRTSGTTGELFF
J: TRBJ2-2
V: TRBV11-3
size: .
D: TRBD2

DNA: TGTGCCAGCAGCGTAGCCCATAGCACAGATACGCAGTATTTT
CDR3: CASSVAHSTDTQYF
J: TRBJ2-3
V: TRBV9
size: .
D: .

DNA: TGTGCCAGCAGCCAGGCCGGACTAGCGGGAGGTTGGGAGCAGTTCTTC
CDR3: CASSQAGLAGGWEQFF
J: TRBJ2-1
V: TRBV4-2
size: .
D: TRBD2

DNA: TGCAGCGCAAGACAGGGAATGGCTAACTATGGCTACACCTTC
CDR3: CSARQGMANYGYTF
J: TRBJ1-2
V: TRBV29-1
size: few
D: TRBD1

DNA: TGTGCCAGCAGCAGTACGTCCTACGAGCAGTACTTC
CDR3: CASSSTSYEQYF
J: TRBJ2-7
V: TRBV6-5
size: .
D: .

DNA: TGTGCTAGTGGTTCAGGGACTAGCGGGAGGTACAATGAGCAGTTCTTC
CDR3: CASGSGTSGRYNEQFF
J: TRBJ2-1
V: TRBV12-5
size: .
D: TRBD2

DNA: TGTGCCAGCAGCGTCTCCGGGGAGCTGTTTTTT
CDR3: CASSVSGELFF
J: TRBJ2-2
V: TRBV9
size: once
D: .

DNA: TGTGCCAGCAGCCCAGGGCAGAACACTGAAGCTTTCTTT
CDR3: CASSPGQNTEAFF
J: TRBJ1-1
V: TRBV3-1/TRBV3-2
size: once
D: .

DNA: TGTGCCAGCAGTGACGGCACTGAAGCTTTCTTT
CDR3: CASSDGTEAFF
J: TRBJ1-1
V: TRBV6-1
size: few
D: .

DNA: TGTGCCAGCAGCCCCCTAGCATCCTACAATGAGCAGTTCTTC
CDR3: CASSPLASYNEQFF
J: TRBJ2-1
V: TRBV3-1/TRBV3-2
size: .
D: .

DNA: TGTGCCAGCAGTTATCAGGGACAAGAGACCCAGTACTTC
CDR3: CASSYQGQETQYF
J: TRBJ2-5
V: TRBV2
size: once
D: .

DNA: TGTGCCAGCAGTTTACAGGGATTGGGCAATCAGCCCCAGCATTTT
CDR3: CASSLQGLGNQPQHF
J: TRBJ1-5
V: TRBV27
size: many
D: .

DNA: TGTGCCAGCAGTAAAGTAAATCAGCCCCAGCATTTT
CDR3: CASSKVNQPQHF
J: TRBJ1-5
V: TRBV2
size: .
D: .

DNA: TGTGCCATCAGCCTCAGGGAAACTGAAGCTTTCTTT
CDR3: CAISLRETEAFF
J: TRBJ1-1
V: TRBV10-3
size: .
D: .

DNA: TGCGCCAGCAGCCAAGAATCATCAGGGTACTACAATGAGCAGTTCTTC
CDR3: CASSQESSGYYNEQFF
J: TRBJ2-1
V: TRBV4-3
size: few
D: .

DNA: TGTGCCAGCAGCCTAACTAGCCTGGAGCAGTTCTTC
CDR3: CASSLTSLEQFF
J: TRBJ2-1
V: TRBV7-2
size: once
D: .

DNA: TGTTCCACCCCACGGGACAAAAGTGGCTACACCTTC
CDR3: CSTPRDKSGYTF
J: TRBJ1-2
V: TRBV2
size: .
D: .

DNA: TGTGCCTGGAGCGTGGGGGCAAATGAGCAGTTCTTC
CDR3: CAWSVGANEQFF
J: TRBJ2-1
V: TRBV30
size: .
D: .

DNA: TGTGCCAGCTCCCCCGGAAGGGGCTCAGGGGAGCTGTTTTTT
CDR3: CASSPGRGSGELFF
J: TRBJ2-2
V: TRBV18
size: .
D: .

DNA: TGCGCCAGCGCGAGAGGGGGCGGCCCAGATACGCAGTATTTT
CDR3: CASARGGGPDTQYF
J: TRBJ2-3
V: TRBV10-1
size: .
D: TRBD1

DNA: TGTGCCATCAGTGGGACAGGACCGGACTATGGCTACACCTTC
CDR3: CAISGTGPDYGYTF
J: TRBJ1-2
V: TRBV10-3
size: few
D: TRBD1

DNA: TGTGCCAGCAGCTTGGGGGGACAGGGGATCGATGAGCAGTTCTTC
CDR3: CASSLGGQGIDEQFF
J: TRBJ2-1
V: TRBV5-4
size: .
D: TRBD1

DNA: TGTGCCAGCAGTGTTAGGGGGGGGCCCAACGTCCTGACTTTC
CDR3: CASSVRGGPNVLTF
J: TRBJ2-6
V: TRBV6-2/TRBV6-3
size: .
D: .

DNA: TGTGCCACCCACAGGGGGCAGGCTGAAGCTTTCTTT
CDR3: CATHRGQAEAFF
J: TRBJ1-1
V: TRBV6-5
size: .
D: TRBD1

DNA: TGCGCCAGCAGCTTGTTACTAGCGGGCACAGATACGCAGTATTTT
CDR3: CASSLLLAGTDTQYF
J: TRBJ2-3
V: TRBV5-1
size: once
D: TRBD2

DNA: TGTGCCAGTAGTAACAGATATAAAAACATTCAGTACTTC
CDR3: CASSNRYKNIQYF
J: TRBJ2-4
V: TRBV19
size: many
D: .

DNA: TGTGCCAGCAGCTTGCTAGCGGGATCGAATGAGCAGTTCTTC
CDR3: CASSLLAGSNEQFF
J: TRBJ2-1
V: TRBV11-3
size: .
D: TRBD2

DNA: TGTGCCAGCAGCTTGGGGCTAGCGGGATGGTTCTACGAGCAGTACTTC
CDR3: CASSLGLAGWFYEQYF
J: TRBJ2-7
V: TRBV5-6
size: .
D: TRBD2

DNA: TGTGCCAGTACTAACGGGCTAGCGGGAGCTACATACAATGAGCAGTTCTTC
CDR3: CASTNGLAGATYNEQFF
J: TRBJ2-1
V: TRBV19
size: .
D: TRBD2

DNA: TGCAGCGTCGGGTTCCAAGAGACCCAGTACTTC
CDR3: CSVGFQETQYF
J: TRBJ2-5
V: TRBV29-1
size: .
D: .

DNA: TGTGCCATCAGTGAGCGACAGCCCAGCACAGATACGCAGTATTTT
CDR3: CAISERQPSTDTQYF
J: TRBJ2-3
V: TRBV10-3
size: .
D: .

DNA: TGCGCCAGCAGCTTGAGGGAGACGACAGGGGGCGGATCACCCCTCCACTTT
CDR3: CASSLRETTGGGSPLHF
J: TRBJ1-6
V: TRBV5-1
size: .
D: TRBD1

DNA: TGTGCCAGCAGCCCAGGGCTCACTGAAGCTTTCTTT
CDR3: CASSPGLTEAFF
J: TRBJ1-1
V: TRBV2
size: .
D: .